The source of this T cell receptor beta chain is a study of shared clonotypes between healthy human individuals. Naive-designated CD8 cells lacked CD45RO, were positively enriched for CCR7, and omitted terminally differentiated effector memory CD45RA+ cells. Donors comprised only Caucasian adults living in Nashville, Tennessee. A single count supports this clone. Its cognate antigen is unknown. The length of the CDR3 is 13 residues. CDR1 and CDR2 from the germline V gene are SGHRS and YFSETQ. Deletions cut 4 bases from V and 5 bases from J, with 9 bases between. Data came from immunoSEQ multiplex PCR; TCRdb stores just in-frame clones and leaves some out. The sample consists of about 590,000 clones, just under 97% of them appearing once. General study findings and limits: On the whole, naive subsets had larger estimated richness than memory subsets had.

The V and J genes are TRBV5-1 and TRBJ1-4, with D unclear. The material sequenced was naive CD8+ T cells sorted from blood. This receptor was identified in a woman aged 30 to 39 in good health. The CDR3 nucleotides read TGCGCCAGCAGCCTTGGGATGAATGAAAAACTGTTTTTT. It codes for CASSLGMNEKLFF.